This T cell receptor (beta chain) was retrieved from a study of T cell responses to AZD1222 COVID-19 vaccine. Produced via immunoSEQ multiplex PCR; TCRdb's table is partial and in-frame only. The sample yields more than 95,000 clones, approximately 89% seen once. The length of the CDR3 is 14 residues. Deletions cut 2 bases from V and 4 bases from J, with 11 bases between. Germline V gene lookup returns CDR1 MDHEN and CDR2 SYDVKM. This clone was seen a handful of times. Its specificity is unknown. The analysis combined second doses at about 4 or about 12 weeks. Findings of the study overall: Reportedly, nearly half the spike-specific TCRs target unmutated variant regions. Spike-specific TCR breadth and depth rose after two AZD1222 doses.

The sequencing used peripheral blood, collected 28 days after the second AZD1222 dose. V gene TRBV28 combines with J gene TRBJ1-1; D may be TRBD1 (5 bases). This receptor was identified in an adult who received the AZD1222 COVID-19 vaccine. The CDR3 nucleotides read TGTGCCAGCAGTTTAGGTAACGGGGGCACTGAAGCTTTCTTT. Its translation: CASSLGNGGTEAFF.